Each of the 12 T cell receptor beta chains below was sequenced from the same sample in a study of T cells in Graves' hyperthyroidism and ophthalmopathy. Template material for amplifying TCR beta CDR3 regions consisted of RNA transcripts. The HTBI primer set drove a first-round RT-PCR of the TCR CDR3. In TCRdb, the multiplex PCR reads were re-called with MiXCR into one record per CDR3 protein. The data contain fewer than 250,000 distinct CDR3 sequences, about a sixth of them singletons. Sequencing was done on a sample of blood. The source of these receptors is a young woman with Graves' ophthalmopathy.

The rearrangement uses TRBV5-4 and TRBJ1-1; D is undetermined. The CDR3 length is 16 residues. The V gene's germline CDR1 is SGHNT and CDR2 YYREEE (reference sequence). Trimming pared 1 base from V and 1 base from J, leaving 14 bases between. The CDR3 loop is CASSLLGLGRNTEAFF. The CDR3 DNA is TGTGCCAGCAGCTTGTTGGGGTTGGGCAGGAACACTGAAGCTTTCTTT.

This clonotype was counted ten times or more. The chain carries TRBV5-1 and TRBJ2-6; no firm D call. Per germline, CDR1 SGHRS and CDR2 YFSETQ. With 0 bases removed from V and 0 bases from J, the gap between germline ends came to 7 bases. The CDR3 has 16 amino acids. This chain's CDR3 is CASSLEGPSGANVLTF. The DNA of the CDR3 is TGCGCCAGCAGCTTGGAAGGTCCCTCTGGGGCCAACGTCCTGACTTTC. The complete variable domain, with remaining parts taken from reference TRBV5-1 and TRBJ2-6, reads KAGVTQTPRYLIKTRGQQVTLSCSPISGHRSVSWYQQTPGQGLQFLFEYFSETQRNKGNFPGRFSGRQFSNSRSEMNVSTLELGDSALYLCASSLEGPSGANVLTFGAGSRLTVL.

In DNA, the CDR3 is TGCAGTGCTACGGGTCAGGGGAAGAGCTCTGGAAACACCATATATTTT. This codes for CSATGQGKSSGNTIYF. The rearrangement links TRBV20-1 to TRBJ1-3; a possible D gene is TRBD1 (6 bases). CDR3 size: 16 residues. The germline gives CDR1 DFQATT, CDR2 SNEGSKA (reference sequence). The V end was cut by 4 bases, the J end by 0 bases, with 16 bases between.

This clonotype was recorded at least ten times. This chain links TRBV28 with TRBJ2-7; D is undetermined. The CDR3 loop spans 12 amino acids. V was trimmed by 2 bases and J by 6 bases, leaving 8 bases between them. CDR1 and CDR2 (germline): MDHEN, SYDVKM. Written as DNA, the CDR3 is TGTGCCAGCAGTTTAAACAGCCCCGAGCAGTACTTC. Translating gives CASSLNSPEQYF.

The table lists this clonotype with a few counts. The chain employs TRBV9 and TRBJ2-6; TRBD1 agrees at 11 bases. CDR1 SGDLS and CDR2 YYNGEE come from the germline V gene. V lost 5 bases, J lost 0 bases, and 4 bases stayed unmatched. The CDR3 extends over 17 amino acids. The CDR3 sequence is CASRGTGGSSGANVLTF. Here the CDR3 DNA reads TGTGCCAGCAGGGGGACAGGGGGAAGCTCTGGGGCCAACGTCCTGACTTTC.

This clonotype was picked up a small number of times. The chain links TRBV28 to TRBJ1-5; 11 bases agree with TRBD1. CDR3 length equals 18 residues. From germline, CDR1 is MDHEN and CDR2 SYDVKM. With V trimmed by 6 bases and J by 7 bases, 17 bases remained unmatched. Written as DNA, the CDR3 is TGTGCCAGCAGCTCTCAAACCGGGACAGGGGGAAGTCGGCAGCCCCAGCATTTT. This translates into CASSSQTGTGGSRQPQHF.

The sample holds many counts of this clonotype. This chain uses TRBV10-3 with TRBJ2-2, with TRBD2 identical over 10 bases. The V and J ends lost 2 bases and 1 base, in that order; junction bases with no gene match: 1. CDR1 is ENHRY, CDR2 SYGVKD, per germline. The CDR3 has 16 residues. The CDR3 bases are TGTGCCATCAGTGAGGGGACTAGCGAGAACACCGGGGAGCTGTTTTTT. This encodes CAISEGTSENTGELFF.

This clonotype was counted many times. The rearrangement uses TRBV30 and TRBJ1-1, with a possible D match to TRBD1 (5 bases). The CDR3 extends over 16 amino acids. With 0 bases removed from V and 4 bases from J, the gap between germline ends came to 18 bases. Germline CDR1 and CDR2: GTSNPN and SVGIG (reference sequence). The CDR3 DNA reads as TGTGCCTGGAGTGTTTATTACTCCAGGGAGGGCACTGAAGCTTTCTTT. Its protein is CAWSVYYSREGTEAFF.

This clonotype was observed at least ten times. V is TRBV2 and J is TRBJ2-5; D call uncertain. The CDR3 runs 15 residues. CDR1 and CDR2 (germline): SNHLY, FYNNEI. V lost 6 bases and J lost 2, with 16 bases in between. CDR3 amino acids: CASSRWLLRQETQYF. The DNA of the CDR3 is TGTGCCAGCAGCCGATGGCTTCTAAGACAAGAGACCCAGTACTTC.

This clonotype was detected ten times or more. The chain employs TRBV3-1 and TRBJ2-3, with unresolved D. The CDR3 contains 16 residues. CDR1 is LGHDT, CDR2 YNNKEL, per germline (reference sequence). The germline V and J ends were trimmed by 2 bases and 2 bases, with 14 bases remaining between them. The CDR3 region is CASSQPTKKTTDTQYF. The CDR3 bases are TGTGCCAGCAGCCAACCAACTAAAAAAACCACAGATACGCAGTATTTT.

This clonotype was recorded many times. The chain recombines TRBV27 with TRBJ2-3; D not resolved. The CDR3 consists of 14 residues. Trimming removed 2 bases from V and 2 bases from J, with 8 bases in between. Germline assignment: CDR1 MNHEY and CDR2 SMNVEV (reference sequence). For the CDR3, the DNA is TGTGCCAGCAGTTTACAACGGCACACAGATACGCAGTATTTT. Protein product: CASSLQRHTDTQYF.

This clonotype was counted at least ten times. The CDR3 coding sequence is TGTGCCAGCAGCTTAGAATCGATAGCGAGCTACGAGCAGTACTTC. This encodes CASSLESIASYEQYF. The chain recombines TRBV7-2 with TRBJ2-7; TRBD2 might be the D (5 bases). CDR1 is SGHTA and CDR2 is FQGNSA in the germline V gene. This CDR3 spans 15 amino acids. Trimming took 1 base from V and 3 from J, leaving 13 bases between them.